There are many counts of the clone carrying this T cell receptor (beta chain). This record comes from a study of T cell repertoires in cytomegalovirus infection. TCRdb redid the calling of the reads with MiXCR, one entry per CDR3 protein. Found here are 130,000 or so distinct CDR3 sequences, about 6.5% of them singletons; the top ten hold roughly 18%. The CDR3 length is 16 residues. The germline V and J ends were trimmed by 4 bases and 0 bases, with 10 bases remaining between them. In germline, CDR1 is SGHTA, CDR2 FQGNSA. The sequence was collected from a human donor in good health (CMV status not recorded). Some clones in this sample may be carry-over from other donors' samples. The chain uses TRBV7-2 and TRBJ2-6; the D gene is possibly TRBD1 (5 bases). Sequencing was performed on PBMCs. The CDR3 DNA sequence: TGTGCCAGCAGCTCACAGGTTCTCTCTGGGGCCAACGTCCTGACTTTC. The encoded protein is CASSSQVLSGANVLTF.